The entry below gives a single TCR beta chain sequence along with its context. Its matching antigen is unknown. This entry is derived from a study of CD8+ T cells in alopecia areata. This CDR3 region has 16 residues. Germline CDR1 is MNHNY and CDR2 is SVGAGI (reference sequence). The ends lost 0 bases at V and 6 bases at J; junction bases unmatched: 6. Treatment defined: oral pan-JAK inhibitor, 5-10 mg twice daily. Reverse transcribed after extraction, RNA yielded cDNA as the sequencing template. Here immunoSEQ multiplex PCR was the method, and the copy in TCRdb shows in-frame clones only, minus some. The profile shows roughly 210,000 clones, 40% to 45% of them singletons. Study-wide results and limits: In scalp and blood during tofacitinib, many expanded lesional clones persisted. Affected lesional scalp, above all in alopecia totalis/universalis, was more clonal than normal scalp.

The source material was CD4+ T cells sorted from blood, sampled at approximately week 36, from a patient treated with tofacitinib. The genes are TRBV6-6 and TRBJ1-5, with 9 positions matching TRBD1. The TCR originated in a human donor with alopecia areata. CDR3 nucleotide sequence: TGTGCCAGCAGTTACTCGACACAGGGGGCTGGTCAGCCCCAGCATTTT. Translated, it gives CASSYSTQGAGQPQHF.